This TCR beta chain was identified during a study of shared T cell receptors in the human thymus. Using immunoSEQ multiplex PCR, the repertoire was profiled, and TCRdb retains in-frame clones only, with some absent. The sample yields just under 550,000 clones, about four fifths seen once. J gave up 4 bases and V 5 bases, and 3 bases lay outside the gene matches. The CDR3 totals 14 residues. Germline values: CDR1 SGHAT, CDR2 FQNNGV. These same records also appear under a second study, on human thymus T cells. That publication notes: Thymus tissue was removed during corrective cardiac surgery. Blood and thymic repertoires both appeared biased in V and J gene usage. The related literature has documented a marked overlap of thymic repertoires among unrelated individuals.

The chain is built from TRBV11-2 and TRBJ2-7, with TRBD2 matching 12 bases. The sequenced sample was thymocytes. This receptor was obtained from a boy in the first two years of life with a congenital heart defect. CDR3 in DNA: TGTGCCAGCAGCAGCGGGACTAGCGGGTACGAGCAGTACTTC. Its protein is CASSSGTSGYEQYF.